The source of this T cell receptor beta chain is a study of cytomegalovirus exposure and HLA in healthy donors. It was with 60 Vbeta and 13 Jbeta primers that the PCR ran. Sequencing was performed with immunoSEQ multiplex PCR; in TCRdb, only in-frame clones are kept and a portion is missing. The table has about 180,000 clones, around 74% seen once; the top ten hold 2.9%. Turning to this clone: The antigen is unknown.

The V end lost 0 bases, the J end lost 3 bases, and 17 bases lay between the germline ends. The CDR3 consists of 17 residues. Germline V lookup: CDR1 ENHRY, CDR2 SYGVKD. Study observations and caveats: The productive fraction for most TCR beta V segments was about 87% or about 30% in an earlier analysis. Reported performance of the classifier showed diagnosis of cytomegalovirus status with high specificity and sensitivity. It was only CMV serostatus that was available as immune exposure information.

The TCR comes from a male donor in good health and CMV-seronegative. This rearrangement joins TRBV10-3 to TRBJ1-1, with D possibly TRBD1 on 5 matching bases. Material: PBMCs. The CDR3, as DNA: TGTGCCATCAGTGAGTCGTGGGGGGTATCAGGTGACACTGAAGCTTTCTTT. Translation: CAISESWGVSGDTEAFF.